These 2 T cell receptor beta chains were all obtained from the same sample, sequenced in a study of lymphopenia after photon versus proton radiotherapy. Sequencing was performed with immunoSEQ multiplex PCR; in TCRdb, only in-frame clones are kept and a portion is missing. Of about 42,000 clones detected, about 85% appear once; the ten largest clones hold roughly a quarter. Here the sequenced sample was peripheral blood, taken from a patient treated with proton-based radiotherapy. These receptors came from a woman in her seventies with pancreatic cancer.

CDR3: CASSFTTGQGGGEAFF. The CDR3 DNA sequence: TGTGCCAGCAGTTTCACTACTGGACAGGGGGGGGGTGAAGCTTTCTTT. This chain joins TRBV6-5 and TRBJ1-1; 10 nucleotides agree with TRBD1. The V segment lost 4 bases and the J segment 7 bases; nucleotides outside the gene matches: 12. The CDR3 totals 16 residues. From germline, CDR1 is MNHEY and CDR2 SVGAGI.

The chain has TRBV11-1 and TRBJ2-2, with D perhaps matching TRBD2 (5 bases). Trimming removed 1 base from V and 4 bases from J, with 13 bases in between. In germline, CDR1 is SGHAT, CDR2 FQDESV (reference sequence). CDR3 length: 16 amino acids. The CDR3 spells CASSLDQASTTGELFF. The CDR3 DNA sequence: TGTGCCAGCAGCTTAGATCAGGCTAGCACCACCGGGGAGCTGTTTTTT.